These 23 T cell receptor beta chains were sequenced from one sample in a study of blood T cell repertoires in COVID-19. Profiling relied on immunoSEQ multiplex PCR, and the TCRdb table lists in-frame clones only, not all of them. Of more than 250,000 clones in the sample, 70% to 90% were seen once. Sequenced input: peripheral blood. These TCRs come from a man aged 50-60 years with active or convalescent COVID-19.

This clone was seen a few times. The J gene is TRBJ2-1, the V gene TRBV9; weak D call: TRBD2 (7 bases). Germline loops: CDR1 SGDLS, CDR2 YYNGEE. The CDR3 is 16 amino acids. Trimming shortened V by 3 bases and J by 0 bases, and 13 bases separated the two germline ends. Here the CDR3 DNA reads TGTGCCAGCAGCGGGGGAGGGACAAGCTCCTACAATGAGCAGTTCTTC. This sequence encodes CASSGGGTSSYNEQFF.

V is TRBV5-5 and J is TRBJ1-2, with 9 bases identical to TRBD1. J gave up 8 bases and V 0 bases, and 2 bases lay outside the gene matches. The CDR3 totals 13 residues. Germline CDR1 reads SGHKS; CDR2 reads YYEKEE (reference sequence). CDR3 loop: CASSLGTGAGYTF. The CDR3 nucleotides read TGTGCCAGCAGCTTGGGGACAGGGGCCGGCTACACCTTC.

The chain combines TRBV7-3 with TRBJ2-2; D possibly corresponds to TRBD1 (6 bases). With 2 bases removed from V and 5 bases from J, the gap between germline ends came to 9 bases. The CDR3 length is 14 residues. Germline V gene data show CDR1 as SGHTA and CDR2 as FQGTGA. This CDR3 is CASSLQGSTGELFF. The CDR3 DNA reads TGTGCCAGCAGCTTACAGGGGTCGACCGGGGAGCTGTTTTTT.

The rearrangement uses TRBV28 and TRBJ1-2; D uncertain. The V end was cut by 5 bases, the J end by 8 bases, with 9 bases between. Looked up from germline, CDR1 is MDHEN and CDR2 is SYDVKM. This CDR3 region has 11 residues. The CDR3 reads CASSTGWGYTF. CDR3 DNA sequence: TGTGCCAGCAGTACGGGTTGGGGCTACACCTTC.

The CDR3: CASSYSGGGSEAFF. CDR3 nucleotides: TGTGCCAGCAGTTACTCGGGGGGAGGATCTGAAGCTTTCTTT. V is TRBV6-6 and J is TRBJ1-1, with D possibly being TRBD1 (5 bases). Germline CDR1 reads MNHNY; CDR2 reads SVGAGI (reference sequence). This CDR3 is built from 14 residues. V dropped 0 bases and J dropped 6 bases, with 11 bases sitting between them.

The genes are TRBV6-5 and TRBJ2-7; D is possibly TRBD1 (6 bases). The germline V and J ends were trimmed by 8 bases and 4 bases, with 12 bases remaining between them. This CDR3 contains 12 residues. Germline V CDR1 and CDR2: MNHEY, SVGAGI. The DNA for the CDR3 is TGTGCCAGCGGGATTGGACAGTACGAGCAGTACTTC. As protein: CASGIGQYEQYF.

In DNA form, the CDR3 reads TGTGCCAGTAGTACGGGGGTTCTAACAGAAAACAATGAGCAGTTCTTC. This gives the protein CASSTGVLTENNEQFF. V is TRBV19 and J is TRBJ2-1; D is possibly TRBD2 (6 bases). The V end was cut by 4 bases, the J end by 5 bases, with 18 bases between. From germline, CDR1 is LNHDA and CDR2 SQIVND (reference sequence). This CDR3 is 16 amino acids long.

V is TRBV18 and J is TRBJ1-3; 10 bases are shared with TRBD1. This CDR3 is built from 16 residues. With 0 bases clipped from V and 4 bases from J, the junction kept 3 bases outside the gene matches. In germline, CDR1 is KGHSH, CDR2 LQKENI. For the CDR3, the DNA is TGTGCCAGCTCACCACCGGGACAGGGGTACGGAAACACCATATATTTT. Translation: CASSPPGQGYGNTIYF.

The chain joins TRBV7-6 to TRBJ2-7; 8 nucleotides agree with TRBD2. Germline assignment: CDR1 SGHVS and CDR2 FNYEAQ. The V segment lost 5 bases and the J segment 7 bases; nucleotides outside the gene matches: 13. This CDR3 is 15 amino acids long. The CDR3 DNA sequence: TGTGCCAGCAGCCAACTCCCCGGGAGGGGAGAGGAGCAGTACTTC. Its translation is CASSQLPGRGEEQYF.

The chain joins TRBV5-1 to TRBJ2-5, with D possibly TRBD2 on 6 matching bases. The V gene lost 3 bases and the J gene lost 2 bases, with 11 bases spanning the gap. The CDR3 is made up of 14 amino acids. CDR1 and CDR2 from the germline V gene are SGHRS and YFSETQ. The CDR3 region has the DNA TGCGCCAGCAGCTCATCTAGCGCGCAAGAGACCCAGTACTTC. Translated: CASSSSSAQETQYF.

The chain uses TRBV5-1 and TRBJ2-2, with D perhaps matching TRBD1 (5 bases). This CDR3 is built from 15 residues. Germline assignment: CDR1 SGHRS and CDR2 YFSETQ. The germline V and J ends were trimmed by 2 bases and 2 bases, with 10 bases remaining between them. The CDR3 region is CASSFLQENTGELFF. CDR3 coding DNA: TGCGCCAGCAGCTTTCTACAGGAAAACACCGGGGAGCTGTTTTTT. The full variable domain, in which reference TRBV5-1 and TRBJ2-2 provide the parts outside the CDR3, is KAGVTQTPRYLIKTRGQQVTLSCSPISGHRSVSWYQQTPGQGLQFLFEYFSETQRNKGNFPGRFSGRQFSNSRSEMNVSTLELGDSALYLCASSFLQENTGELFFGEGSRLTVL.

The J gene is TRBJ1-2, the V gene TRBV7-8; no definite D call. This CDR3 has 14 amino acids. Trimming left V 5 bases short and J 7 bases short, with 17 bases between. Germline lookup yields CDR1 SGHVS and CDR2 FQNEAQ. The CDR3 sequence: CASSLGFKEIGYTF. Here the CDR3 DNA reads TGTGCCAGCAGCCTAGGGTTTAAAGAGATTGGCTACACCTTC.

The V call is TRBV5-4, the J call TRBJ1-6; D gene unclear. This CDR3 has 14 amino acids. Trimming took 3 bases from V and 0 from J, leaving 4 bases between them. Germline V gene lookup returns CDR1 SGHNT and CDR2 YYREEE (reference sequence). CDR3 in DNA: TGTGCCAGCAGCTCGAGCTCCTATAATTCACCCCTCCACTTT. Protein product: CASSSSSYNSPLHF.

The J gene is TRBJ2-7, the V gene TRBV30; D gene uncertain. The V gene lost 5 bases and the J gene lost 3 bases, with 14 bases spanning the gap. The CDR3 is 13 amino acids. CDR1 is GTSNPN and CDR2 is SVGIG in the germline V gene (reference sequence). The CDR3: CAWSKEEGYEQYF. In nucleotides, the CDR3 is TGTGCCTGGTCGAAAGAGGAAGGCTACGAGCAGTACTTC.

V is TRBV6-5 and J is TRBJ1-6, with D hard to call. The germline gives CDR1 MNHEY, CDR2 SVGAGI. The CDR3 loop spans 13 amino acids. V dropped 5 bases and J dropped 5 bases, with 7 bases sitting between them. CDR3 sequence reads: CASSREDNSPLHF. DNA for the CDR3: TGTGCCAGCAGTAGGGAGGATAATTCACCCCTCCACTTT.

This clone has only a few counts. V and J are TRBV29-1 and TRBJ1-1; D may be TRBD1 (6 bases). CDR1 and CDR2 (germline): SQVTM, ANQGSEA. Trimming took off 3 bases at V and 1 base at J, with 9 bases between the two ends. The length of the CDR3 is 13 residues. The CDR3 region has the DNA TGCAGCGTTGATGAACAGGGGAACACTGAAGCTTTCTTT. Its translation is CSVDEQGNTEAFF. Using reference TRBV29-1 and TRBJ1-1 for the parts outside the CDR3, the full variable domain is SAVISQKPSRDICQRGTSLTIQCQVDSQVTMMFWYRQQPGQSLTLIATANQGSEATYESGFVIDKFPISRPNLTFSTLTVSNMSPEDSSIYLCSVDEQGNTEAFFGQGTRLTVV.

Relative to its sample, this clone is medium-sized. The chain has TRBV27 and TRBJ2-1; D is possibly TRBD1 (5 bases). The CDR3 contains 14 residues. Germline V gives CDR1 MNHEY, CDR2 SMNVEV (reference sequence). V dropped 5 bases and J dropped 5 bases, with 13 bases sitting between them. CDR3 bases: TGTGCCAGCAGTCTGCAGGGATCCAACAATGAGCAGTTCTTC. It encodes CASSLQGSNNEQFF.

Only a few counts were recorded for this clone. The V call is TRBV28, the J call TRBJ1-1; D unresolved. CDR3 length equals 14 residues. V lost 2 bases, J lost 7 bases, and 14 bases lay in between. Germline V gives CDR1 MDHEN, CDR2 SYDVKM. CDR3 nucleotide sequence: TGTGCCAGCAGTTTACCTACGGTCCCAATTGAAGCTTTCTTT. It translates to CASSLPTVPIEAFF.

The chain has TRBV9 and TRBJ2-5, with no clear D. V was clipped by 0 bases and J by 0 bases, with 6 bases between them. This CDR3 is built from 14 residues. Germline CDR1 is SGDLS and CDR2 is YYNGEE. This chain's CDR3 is CASSVGPDQETQYF. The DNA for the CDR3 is TGTGCCAGCAGCGTAGGGCCTGACCAAGAGACCCAGTACTTC.

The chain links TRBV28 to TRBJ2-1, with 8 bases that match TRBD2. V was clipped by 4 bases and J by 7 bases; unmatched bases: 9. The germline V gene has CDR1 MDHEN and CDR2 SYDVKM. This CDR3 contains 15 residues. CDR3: CASSSRSGSVNEQFF. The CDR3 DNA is TGTGCCAGCAGTTCCCGAAGCGGGAGTGTGAATGAGCAGTTCTTC.

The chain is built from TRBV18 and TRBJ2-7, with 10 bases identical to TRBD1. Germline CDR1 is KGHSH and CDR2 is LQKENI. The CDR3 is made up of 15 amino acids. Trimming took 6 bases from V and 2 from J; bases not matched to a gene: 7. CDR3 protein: CASSPGQGVTYEQYF. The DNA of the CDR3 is TGTGCCAGCTCTCCCGGACAGGGGGTAACCTACGAGCAGTACTTC.

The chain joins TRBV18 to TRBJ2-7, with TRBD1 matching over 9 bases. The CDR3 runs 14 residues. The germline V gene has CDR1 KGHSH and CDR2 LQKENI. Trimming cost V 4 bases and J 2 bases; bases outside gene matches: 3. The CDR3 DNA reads TGTGCCAGCTCACAGGGACAGGGCCCCTACGAGCAGTACTTC. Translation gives CASSQGQGPYEQYF.

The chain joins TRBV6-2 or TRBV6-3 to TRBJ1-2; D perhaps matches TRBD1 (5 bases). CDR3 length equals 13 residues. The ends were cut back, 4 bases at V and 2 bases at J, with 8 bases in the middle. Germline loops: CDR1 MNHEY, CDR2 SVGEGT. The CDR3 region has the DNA TGTGCCAGCAGTTTGTACAGGAACTATGGCTACACCTTC. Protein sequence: CASSLYRNYGYTF.